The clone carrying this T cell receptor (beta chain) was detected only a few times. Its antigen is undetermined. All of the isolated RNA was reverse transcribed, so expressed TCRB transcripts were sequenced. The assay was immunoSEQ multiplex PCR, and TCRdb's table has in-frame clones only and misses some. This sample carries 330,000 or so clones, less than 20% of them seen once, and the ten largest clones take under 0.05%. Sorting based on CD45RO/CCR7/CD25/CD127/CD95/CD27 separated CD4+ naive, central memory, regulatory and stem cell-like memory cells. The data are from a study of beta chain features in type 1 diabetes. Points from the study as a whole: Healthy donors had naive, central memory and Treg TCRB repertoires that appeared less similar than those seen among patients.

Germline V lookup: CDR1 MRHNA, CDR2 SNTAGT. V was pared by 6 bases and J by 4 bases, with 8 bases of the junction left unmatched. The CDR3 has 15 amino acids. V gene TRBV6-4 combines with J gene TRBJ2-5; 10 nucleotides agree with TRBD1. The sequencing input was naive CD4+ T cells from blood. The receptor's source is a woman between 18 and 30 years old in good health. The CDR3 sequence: CASSRQGAPGETQYF. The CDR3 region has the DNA TGTGCCAGCAGCAGACAGGGGGCGCCGGGAGAGACCCAGTACTTC.